This T cell receptor beta chain was identified in a study of shared clonotypes between healthy human individuals. Whole-study results and caveats: Naive subsets usually exceeded memory subsets in estimated richness. Around 5% was the fraction of naive CD4 clonotypes found shared across four donors.

CDR1 and CDR2 (germline): SGDLS, YYNGEE. The CDR3 extends over 15 amino acids. Trimming pared 4 bases from V and 1 base from J, leaving 15 bases between. Several immunoSEQ plates received, in even portions, the genomic DNA of each subset. Method: immunoSEQ multiplex PCR; TCRdb's copy keeps in-frame clones and lacks some. The sample carries more than 850,000 clones, around 78% recorded once. This clone was counted a few times. Its specificity is not known. The chain carries TRBV9 and TRBJ2-7; TRBD2 is a possible D gene (7 bases). Sequenced sample: memory CD4+ T cells from PBMCs. The subset: CD45RA-negative fraction. The source of this sequence is a man in his late teens or twenties in good health. Some clones in this sample may be carry-over from other donors' samples. The CDR3 DNA reads TGTGCCAGCAGCCAAGGGGGAGGGGAGTCCTACGAGCAGTACTTC. Protein sequence: CASSQGGGESYEQYF.